This T cell receptor beta chain was retrieved from a study of blood T cell repertoires in COVID-19. Study context: Samples taken during acute and convalescent COVID-19 were collected in the United States, Italy and Spain. Sample material is recorded as cDNA or gDNA derived from T cells, B-cell-depleted T cells, or PBMCs.

Original processing notes: How many nucleated cells were present was estimated from reference gene primer amplification. Sequencing was performed with immunoSEQ multiplex PCR; in TCRdb, only in-frame clones are kept and a portion is missing. V and J calls and clone size are given by that table; D and trimming were obtained from the DNA. The table includes some 130,000 clones, 75% to 90% detected once. The CDR3 has 13 amino acids. Trimming pared 1 base from V and 5 bases from J, leaving 9 bases between. Germline V lookup: CDR1 MNHEY, CDR2 SVGAGI. This chain links TRBV6-5 with TRBJ2-7, with D perhaps matching TRBD1 (5 bases). This TCR came from a man aged 45 to 65 with active or convalescent COVID-19. The sequencing input was peripheral blood. The CDR3: CASSYWGRDEQYF. CDR3 bases: TGTGCCAGCAGTTACTGGGGCCGCGACGAGCAGTACTTC.